This TCR beta chain was sequenced during a study of shared clonotypes between healthy human individuals. The CDR3 is 12 amino acids. The germline CDR1 and CDR2 sequences are SEHNR and FQNEAQ (reference sequence). V gave up 4 bases and J gave up 12 bases; unmatched junction bases: 9. For every subset, genomic DNA was evenly distributed across several immunoSEQ plates. Here immunoSEQ multiplex PCR was the method, and the copy in TCRdb shows in-frame clones only, minus some. The repertoire holds 550,000 to 800,000 clones, with 90% as singletons. CCR7-negative CD45RA+ TemRA cells were combined with CD45RO+ cells to form CD8 memory.

The source material was memory CD8+ T cells from PBMCs. The sample's subset: CD45RO+ cells pooled with CCR7-negative TemRA cells. V is TRBV7-9 and J is TRBJ2-7; 7 positions match TRBD1. The sequence came from a man younger than 35 in good health. Some clones in this sample may be carry-over from other donors' samples. The DNA of the CDR3 is TGTGCCAGCAGCTCCGGACAGGCCCAGTGGTACTTC. As protein: CASSSGQAQWYF.